This entry lists 4 T cell receptor beta chains sequenced from one sample in a study of regulatory T cells in long-lasting Graves disease. Time point here: persistent/refractory GD, antithyroid drugs over 5 years with positive TRAb. RNA from PBMCs was the source of the TCR library. Relying on iRepertoire HTBI primers and Arm-PCR of CDR3 regions, the team built TCR beta libraries. TCRdb re-derived calls from the multiplex PCR reads in MiXCR, one entry per CDR3 protein. The top ten clones hold less than 30% of a sample with 390,000 or so distinct CDR3 sequences, roughly 24% of them seen once. The sequencing used peripheral blood mononuclear cells (PBMCs), collected when the disease was refractory, from a patient treated with antithyroid drugs. These receptor sequences come from a woman in her forties with Graves disease.

The table lists this clonotype with many counts. This chain connects TRBV7-8 to TRBJ1-5; the match to TRBD1 covers 9 bases. This CDR3 is 18 amino acids long. Germline CDR1 reads SGHVS; CDR2 reads FQNEAQ. V dropped 5 bases and J dropped 4; count of bases not matched to a gene: 15. Here the CDR3 reads CASSPPGQGFLFNQPQHF. The CDR3 nucleotides read TGTGCCAGCAGCCCACCGGGACAGGGATTTCTCTTTAATCAGCCCCAGCATTTT.

This clonotype occurred many times. The rearrangement links TRBV28 to TRBJ2-5; 14 bases map to TRBD2. The trim removed 4 bases at V and 5 bases at J, leaving 9 bases unmatched. This CDR3 has 17 residues. Germline loops: CDR1 MDHEN, CDR2 SYDVKM. The CDR3 here is CASSSGTSGRGGETQYF. The CDR3 bases are TGTGCCAGCAGTTCCGGGACTAGCGGGAGAGGGGGGGAGACCCAGTACTTC.

This clonotype was counted many times. The chain links TRBV6-1 to TRBJ2-7; no reliable D call. CDR3 length equals 15 residues. V lost 6 bases and J lost 1, with 16 bases in between. The germline CDR1 and CDR2 sequences are MNHNS and SASEGT. The CDR3 is CASRVEDLGSYEQYF. The DNA of the CDR3 is TGTGCCAGCAGGGTAGAGGACCTTGGATCCTACGAGCAGTACTTC.

V is TRBV6-5 and J is TRBJ2-1, with 10 bases matching TRBD2. Germline V gives CDR1 MNHEY, CDR2 SVGAGI. The CDR3 has 17 residues. V trimming: 2 bases; J trimming: 2 bases; junction bases outside the gene matches: 6. The CDR3 bases are TGTGCCAGCAGTTACACTAGCGGGACCACAACCTACAATGAGCAGTTCTTC. This gives the protein CASSYTSGTTTYNEQFF.